This T cell receptor beta chain was captured by sequencing in a study of cytomegalovirus exposure and HLA in healthy donors. The PCR employed 60 Vbeta primers together with 13 Jbeta primers. Assay used: immunoSEQ multiplex PCR; TCRdb lists only in-frame clones, some missing. The table lists hundreds of thousands of clones, roughly 70% of them singletons. Germline loops: CDR1 GTSNPN, CDR2 SVGIG (reference sequence). The length of the CDR3 is 15 residues. V shed 2 bases, J shed 4 bases, and the junction held 6 bases outside the gene matches. Material for sequencing was PBMCs. The chain couples TRBV30 to TRBJ2-3; 10 bases are a match to TRBD2. This sequence originates from a female donor in good health and CMV-seronegative. The CDR3, as DNA: TGTGCCTGGAGTAGGGCTAGCGGGAGTTCAGATACGCAGTATTTT. As protein: CAWSRASGSSDTQYF.